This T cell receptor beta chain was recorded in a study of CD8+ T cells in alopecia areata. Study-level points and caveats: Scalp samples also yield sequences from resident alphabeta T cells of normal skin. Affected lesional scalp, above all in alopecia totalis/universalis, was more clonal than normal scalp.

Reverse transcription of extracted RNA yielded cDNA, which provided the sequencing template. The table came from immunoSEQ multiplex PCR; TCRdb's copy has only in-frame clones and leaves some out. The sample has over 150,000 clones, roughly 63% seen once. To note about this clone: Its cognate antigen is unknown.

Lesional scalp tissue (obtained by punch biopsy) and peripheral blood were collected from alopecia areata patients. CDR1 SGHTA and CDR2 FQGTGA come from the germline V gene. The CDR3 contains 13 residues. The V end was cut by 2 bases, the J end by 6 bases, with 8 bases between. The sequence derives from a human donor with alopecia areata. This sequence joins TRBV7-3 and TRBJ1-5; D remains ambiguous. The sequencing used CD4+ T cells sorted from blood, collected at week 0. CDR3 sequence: CASSLGIGQPQHF. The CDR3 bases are TGTGCCAGCAGCTTAGGGATAGGTCAGCCCCAGCATTTT. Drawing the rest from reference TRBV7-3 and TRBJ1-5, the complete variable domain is GAGVSQTPSNKVTEKGKYVELRCDPISGHTALYWYRQSLGQGPEFLIYFQGTGAADDSGLPNDRFFAVRPEGSVSTLKIQRTERGDSAVYLCASSLGIGQPQHFGDGTRLSIL.